This TCR beta chain is from a study of T cell responses to AZD1222 COVID-19 vaccine. Germline V gene data show CDR1 as LGHDT and CDR2 as YNNKEL (reference sequence). The V and J ends lost 3 bases and 3 bases respectively, with 17 bases between them. CDR3 length: 16 residues. Samples with a second dose at about 4 or about 12 weeks were pooled together. TCRdb's copy holds only in-frame clones and misses some; the assay was immunoSEQ multiplex PCR. The sample lists some 79,000 clones; roughly 85% were seen once. The J gene is TRBJ1-1, the V gene TRBV3-1 (or the pseudogene TRBV3-2); D unresolved. This clonotype originated in an adult who received the AZD1222 COVID-19 vaccine. The sequencing used peripheral blood, collected 28 days after the second AZD1222 dose. The CDR3 loop is CASSHLYTRGYTEAFF. CDR3 in DNA: TGTGCCAGCAGCCATCTATATACCCGGGGTTACACTGAAGCTTTCTTT.